Presented here are 29 T cell receptor beta chains from one specimen sequenced in a study of response to subunit inactivated influenza vaccine (dated by TCRdb to between 2018 and 2020). Libraries were constructed by RT-PCR. Instrument on record: Illumina HiSeq 2500. TCRdb reran the public reads through fastp at Q25 and MiXCR, keeping productive beta chains. Rows merge per CDR3 protein into single entries with the most common DNA and genes. The sample profile shows about 180,000 distinct CDR3 sequences; around 10% of them were found once. The ten largest account for approximately 35% of the sample. The sample consisted of CD8+ T cells sorted from PBMCs, taken less than 30 months after vaccination. These receptor sequences come from a man between 45 and 75 years old who received an inactivated influenza vaccine. Donor details come from another sample of the same person, matched by shared clones.

This clonotype was counted only a few times. The J gene is TRBJ2-2, the V gene TRBV6-1; 16 positions agree with TRBD2. Looked up from germline, CDR1 is MNHNS and CDR2 is SASEGT. The CDR3 consists of 19 residues. V lost 5 bases, J lost 3 bases, and 9 bases stayed unmatched. The CDR3 DNA reads TGTGCCAGCAGTAAGGGACTAGCGGGGGGGAATCACGACACCGGGGAGCTGTTTTTT. It yields the protein CASSKGLAGGNHDTGELFF.

This clonotype appeared many times. The CDR3 nucleotides are TGTGCCAGCAGCGTTAACCCCGGGACCTCGAACACCGGGGAGCTGTTTTTT. Protein: CASSVNPGTSNTGELFF. The chain couples TRBV9 to TRBJ2-2; possibly TRBD1 or TRBD2 for D (5 bases each). V lost 2 bases, J lost 0 bases, and 14 bases lay in between. Germline CDR1 reads SGDLS; CDR2 reads YYNGEE. The CDR3 extends over 17 amino acids.

The rearrangement uses TRBV5-1 and TRBJ1-2; 7 bases align to TRBD1. CDR3 size: 17 residues. The V and J ends lost 0 bases and 7 bases, in that order; junction bases with no gene match: 15. Germline CDR1 reads SGHRS; CDR2 reads YFSETQ. This chain's CDR3 is CASSLEAIPTGRIGYTF. DNA for the CDR3: TGCGCCAGCAGCTTGGAGGCGATCCCGACAGGGAGGATTGGCTACACCTTC.

V gene TRBV18 combines with J gene TRBJ2-1; D unresolved. Germline values: CDR1 KGHSH, CDR2 LQKENI. V lost 3 bases, J lost 6 bases, and 12 bases lay in between. The CDR3 runs to 14 residues. Here the CDR3 reads CASSPPDGGNEQFF. DNA for the CDR3: TGTGCCAGCTCACCCCCGGATGGTGGCAATGAGCAGTTCTTC.

This clonotype has more than one count but fewer than ten. The gene calls are TRBV7-8 and TRBJ2-1; D is uncertain. The germline V and J ends were trimmed by 0 bases and 3 bases, with 12 bases remaining between them. Germline V gene sequence: CDR1 SGHVS, CDR2 FQNEAQ. This CDR3 contains 16 residues. CDR3 sequence: CASSLARRIFYNEQFF. The CDR3 DNA reads as TGTGCCAGCAGCTTAGCGAGGCGGATTTTCTACAATGAGCAGTTCTTC.

This clonotype was observed at least ten times. The V gene is TRBV7-9, the J gene TRBJ2-3; 7 bases align to TRBD2. Germline trimming cut 4 bases from V and 4 bases from J; bases unmatched to any gene: 8. This CDR3 is 15 amino acids long. The germline gives CDR1 SEHNR, CDR2 FQNEAQ (reference sequence). The CDR3 DNA follows: TGTGCCAGCAGCTCCCCAGCGGGAACAGCAGATACGCAGTATTTT. Translated, it gives CASSSPAGTADTQYF.

The rearrangement joins TRBV11-1 to TRBJ2-2; TRBD2 aligns across 10 bases. CDR1 and CDR2 (germline): SGHAT, FQDESV (reference sequence). CDR3 length: 20 residues. V dropped 6 bases and J dropped 2; count of bases not matched to a gene: 18. CDR3: CASSITIPSGRVSNTGELFF. CDR3 bases: TGTGCCAGCAGTATTACAATACCTAGCGGGAGAGTTTCCAACACCGGGGAGCTGTTTTTT.

This rearrangement joins TRBV28 to TRBJ1-5; D gene ambiguous. Germline V lookup: CDR1 MDHEN, CDR2 SYDVKM. V was cut by 6 bases and J by 0 bases, with 18 bases left in between. This CDR3 contains 17 residues. The CDR3 DNA is TGTGCCAGCAGCCCCGTCGGCTACATTGATAGCAATCAGCCCCAGCATTTT. It codes for CASSPVGYIDSNQPQHF.

This clonotype has a count of ten or more. The CDR3 nucleotides are TGTGCCAGCAGTCCGATCTCCTCTGGGGCCAACGTCCTGACTTTC. Amino acid sequence: CASSPISSGANVLTF. V usage is TRBV6-1 and J usage is TRBJ2-6, with D unclear. Germline loops: CDR1 MNHNS, CDR2 SASEGT. V was shortened by 5 bases and J by 0 bases, with 8 bases between the two germline ends. This CDR3 is built from 15 residues.

A few counts support this clonotype. The V call is TRBV7-2, the J call TRBJ2-7, with D possibly being TRBD2 (5 bases). The germline gives CDR1 SGHTA, CDR2 FQGNSA. Trimming took 5 bases from V and 1 from J, leaving 15 bases between them. The CDR3 runs 15 residues. The CDR3 DNA is TGTGCCAGCAGCGCCCCAGTCGGGGTGTCCTACGAGCAGTACTTC. Protein sequence: CASSAPVGVSYEQYF. Combining the CDR3 with reference TRBV7-2 and TRBJ2-7 gives the whole variable domain GAGVSQSPSNKVTEKGKDVELRCDPISGHTALYWYRQSLGQGLEFLIYFQGNSAPDKSGLPSDRFSAERTGGSVSTLTIQRTQQEDSAVYLCASSAPVGVSYEQYFGPGTRLTVT.

This clonotype was found many times. The rearrangement joins TRBV11-2 to TRBJ1-5; the match to TRBD1 covers 7 bases. Germline CDR1 SGHAT, CDR2 FQNNGV. This CDR3 has 14 residues. Trimming at V came to 4 bases and at J to 2 bases, leaving 2 bases not matched to a gene. CDR3 in DNA: TGTGCCAGCAGCTCAACAGGGGGCAATCAGCCCCAGCATTTT. Amino acids: CASSSTGGNQPQHF.

This clonotype occurred many times. The V gene is TRBV4-1, the J gene TRBJ2-2; D is perhaps TRBD2 (5 bases). The V gene's germline CDR1 is MGHRA and CDR2 YSYEKL. This CDR3 has 17 amino acids. V was clipped by 4 bases and J by 4 bases, with 19 bases between them. CDR3 residues: CASSPQFLAMSTGELFF. The CDR3 DNA reads TGCGCCAGCAGCCCCCAATTCCTAGCAATGTCCACCGGGGAGCTGTTTTTT.

The CDR3 DNA reads TGCGCCAGCTCACTAGTACGGGGGGGCAAGAGCTCCTACGAGCAGTACTTC. As protein: CASSLVRGGKSSYEQYF. The chain carries TRBV10-2 and TRBJ2-7, with TRBD2 identical over 8 bases. Per the germline V gene, CDR1 is WSHSY and CDR2 is SAAADI. Trimming removed 8 bases from V and 0 bases from J; junction bases left unmatched: 15. The CDR3 is 17 amino acids.

This clonotype was recorded once. Lacking the conserved final phenylalanine or tryptophan, this CDR3 likely reflects a read error. The chain has TRBV4-2 and TRBJ2-1; a weak D match, TRBD2 (6 bases). From germline, CDR1 is LGHNA and CDR2 YNFKEQ. The CDR3 sequence is 17 residues long. V was cut by 0 bases and J by 8 bases, with 20 bases left in between. This CDR3 is CASSQEEGGSFGDEQFS. CDR3 bases: TGTGCCAGCAGCCAAGAGGAGGGCGGGTCTTTCGGTGATGAGCAGTTCTCC.

The rearrangement joins TRBV3-1 to TRBJ2-7, with unresolved D. Germline V gene data show CDR1 as LGHDT and CDR2 as YNNKEL (reference sequence). The CDR3 is made up of 14 amino acids. The V end lost 1 base, the J end lost 2 bases, and 9 bases lay between the germline ends. As DNA, the CDR3 is TGTGCCAGCAGCCAAGGTATTCTTACCTACGAGCAGTACTTC. Amino acids: CASSQGILTYEQYF.

This clonotype was recorded many times. As DNA, the CDR3 is TGCGCCAGCAGCTTGCCGGGCGGACCGGGACCCATTACCTCCTACGAGCAGTACTTC. Protein sequence: CASSLPGGPGPITSYEQYF. The chain recombines TRBV5-1 with TRBJ2-7; either TRBD1 or TRBD2 may fit D (5 bases each). Germline V gene data show CDR1 as SGHRS and CDR2 as YFSETQ. Trimming shortened V by 1 base and J by 0 bases, and 23 bases separated the two germline ends. This CDR3 contains 19 residues.

This clonotype was counted many times. The chain links TRBV6-5 to TRBJ1-1; 8 positions match TRBD1. The CDR3 loop spans 14 amino acids. CDR1 and CDR2 (germline): MNHEY, SVGAGI. V dropped 5 bases and J dropped 1; count of bases not matched to a gene: 3. The CDR3: CASSPTGENTEAFF. The CDR3 DNA sequence: TGTGCCAGCAGTCCGACAGGGGAGAACACTGAAGCTTTCTTT.

The chain uses TRBV28 and TRBJ2-5, with D possibly TRBD2 on 6 matching bases. The germline CDR1 and CDR2 sequences are MDHEN and SYDVKM. The V end was cut by 3 bases, the J end by 4 bases, with 12 bases between. This CDR3 contains 14 residues. As DNA, the CDR3 is TGTGCCAGCAGTTTCCCGACTAGGGGAGAGACCCAGTACTTC. Amino acid sequence: CASSFPTRGETQYF.

This clonotype has more than one count but fewer than ten. J is TRBJ2-7 and V is TRBV7-9, with 7 bases that match TRBD2. V shed 4 bases and J 5 bases; nucleotides not matched to a gene: 17. The germline gives CDR1 SEHNR, CDR2 FQNEAQ (reference sequence). The CDR3 is made up of 17 amino acids. This CDR3 is CASSSPVAGVADNEQYF. The CDR3 nucleotides are TGTGCCAGCAGCTCCCCAGTGGCGGGAGTCGCAGACAACGAGCAGTACTTC.

In this sample, this clonotype turned up many times. V and J are TRBV5-1 and TRBJ2-7, with TRBD2 matching over 8 bases. The CDR3 runs to 13 residues. CDR1 SGHRS and CDR2 YFSETQ come from the germline V gene. V lost 3 bases and J lost 4; bases outside the gene matches: 3. CDR3 sequence reads: CASSYTSGYEQYF. Written as DNA, the CDR3 is TGCGCCAGCAGCTACACTAGCGGTTACGAGCAGTACTTC.

This clonotype has a handful of counts. CDR3 amino acids: CASSEAGGPGNIQYF. CDR3 DNA: TGCGCCAGCAGTGAGGCGGGGGGACCGGGAAACATTCAGTACTTC. The chain couples TRBV10-2 to TRBJ2-4; 8 nucleotides match TRBD2. V dropped 2 bases and J dropped 6; count of bases not matched to a gene: 6. CDR1 and CDR2 from the germline V gene are WSHSY and SAAADI. This CDR3 has 15 amino acids.

The chain couples TRBV6-1 to TRBJ2-5; the D gene could be TRBD1 or TRBD2 (5 bases each). This CDR3 is 14 amino acids long. Germline-derived CDR1 and CDR2 are MNHNS and SASEGT. V was shortened by 10 bases and J by 3 bases, with 18 bases between the two germline ends. The CDR3 loop is CATLVGAVKETQYF. Written as DNA, the CDR3 is TGTGCCACCCTCGTCGGGGCAGTTAAAGAGACCCAGTACTTC.

In its sample, this clonotype was seen a few times. V is TRBV6-1 and J is TRBJ1-2; the D gene is possibly TRBD1 (6 bases). The CDR3 is 14 residues long. With 5 bases removed from V and 5 bases from J, the gap between germline ends came to 15 bases. CDR1 is MNHNS and CDR2 is SASEGT in the germline V gene. CDR3 in amino acids: CASSPRTASYGYTF. In DNA form, the CDR3 reads TGTGCCAGCAGTCCACGGACAGCCTCTTATGGCTACACCTTC.

The V and J genes are TRBV10-3 and TRBJ1-5, with 7 bases fitting TRBD1. V lost 6 bases and J lost 2; bases outside the gene matches: 13. The CDR3 contains 17 residues. Germline-derived CDR1 and CDR2 are ENHRY and SYGVKD. This chain's CDR3 is CAIRPDRRPRGNQPQHF. The CDR3 nucleotides are TGTGCCATCAGGCCGGACAGGCGCCCGAGGGGCAATCAGCCCCAGCATTTT.

This clonotype was found many times. This rearrangement joins TRBV29-1 to TRBJ2-1, with D hard to call. Germline-derived CDR1 and CDR2 are SQVTM and ANQGSEA. This CDR3 has 14 amino acids. V shed 7 bases and J shed 1 base, with 14 bases lying between them. The CDR3 DNA is TGCAGCGGCCAGACGACGGTGTCCTACAATGAGCAGTTCTTC. Translating gives CSGQTTVSYNEQFF.

The rearrangement links TRBV9 to TRBJ2-7; TRBD2 agrees at 7 bases. Germline V lookup: CDR1 SGDLS, CDR2 YYNGEE. This CDR3 is built from 14 residues. The ends lost 5 bases at V and 2 bases at J; junction bases unmatched: 7. The CDR3 DNA reads as TGTGCCAGCAGTTTAACCGCGGGGGCCTACGAGCAGTACTTC. It is translated as CASSLTAGAYEQYF. Full variable domain (outside the CDR3, taken from reference TRBV9 and TRBJ2-7): DSGVTQTPKHLITATGQRVTLRCSPRSGDLSVYWYQQSLDQGLQFLIQYYNGEERAKGNILERFSAQQFPDLHSELNLSSLELGDSALYFCASSLTAGAYEQYFGPGTRLTVT.

This clonotype turned up a few times. The genes are TRBV4-3 and TRBJ2-3, with 8 positions matching TRBD2. V gave up 8 bases and J gave up 1 base; unmatched junction bases: 14. The CDR3 sequence is 17 residues long. The germline V gene has CDR1 LGHNA and CDR2 YSLEER. The CDR3 reads CASFLREAGGCTDTQYF. The CDR3 DNA reads TGCGCCAGCTTCCTCCGGGAGGCGGGGGGATGCACAGATACGCAGTATTTT.

This clonotype was recorded a few times. This chain connects TRBV5-1 to TRBJ2-7, with a tentative D call TRBD1 (6 bases). V was clipped by 4 bases and J by 7 bases, with 15 bases between them. The germline gives CDR1 SGHRS, CDR2 YFSETQ. The CDR3 has 13 amino acids. The CDR3 DNA reads as TGCGCCAGCAGCCCGTGGTGGGGGCGGGAGCAGTACTTC. Translated: CASSPWWGREQYF.

The chain recombines TRBV28 with TRBJ1-5; TRBD1 is a possible D gene (5 bases). The CDR3 runs to 15 residues. Germline values: CDR1 MDHEN, CDR2 SYDVKM. The V gene lost 6 bases and the J gene lost 3 bases, with 15 bases spanning the gap. The CDR3 DNA is TGTGCCAGCAGCCACCCTGGGGGGGTCAATCAGCCCCAGCATTTT. Its protein product is CASSHPGGVNQPQHF.